The 9 T cell receptor beta chains in this list originate from one sample, sequenced in a study of CD8 T cell repertoires and HIV-1 epitope variants. Only in-frame clones appear in the TCRdb table, and some are missing; sequencing was by immunoSEQ multiplex PCR. The table has fewer than 7,500 clones, 65% to 80% seen once. No antigen has been assigned to these receptors. The sequencing input was cultured CD8+ T cells derived from PBMCs. These TCRs come from a male donor with HIV.

The V call is TRBV29-1, the J call TRBJ1-1; D call uncertain. The CDR3 has 11 residues. V was cut by 4 bases and J by 4 bases, with 7 bases left in between. CDR1 is SQVTM and CDR2 is ANQGSEA in the germline V gene. CDR3 loop: CSVGVFTEAFF. The CDR3 DNA reads as TGCAGCGTTGGGGTGTTCACTGAAGCTTTCTTT. The complete variable domain, with remaining parts taken from reference TRBV29-1 and TRBJ1-1, reads SAVISQKPSRDICQRGTSLTIQCQVDSQVTMMFWYRQQPGQSLTLIATANQGSEATYESGFVIDKFPISRPNLTFSTLTVSNMSPEDSSIYLCSVGVFTEAFFGQGTRLTVV.

The J gene is TRBJ2-4, the V gene TRBV28, with a tentative D call TRBD2 (6 bases). CDR1 MDHEN and CDR2 SYDVKM come from the germline V gene. The CDR3 covers 13 residues. V dropped 5 bases and J dropped 9 bases, with 14 bases sitting between them. The CDR3 sequence is CASSPRGLGIQYF. The CDR3 DNA follows: TGTGCCAGCAGTCCCCGGGGGTTGGGCATTCAGTACTTC.

V gene TRBV9 combines with J gene TRBJ2-7; 7 positions match TRBD1. Germline V CDR1 and CDR2: SGDLS, YYNGEE. This CDR3 is 14 amino acids long. Unmatched junction bases numbered 9, after V lost 3 bases and J lost 6 bases. CDR3 coding DNA: TGTGCCAGCAGCGCGCAAGGACAGGAGTCCGAGCAGTACTTC. This translates into CASSAQGQESEQYF.

The chain couples TRBV6-5 to TRBJ1-1; D gene uncertain. V was trimmed by 0 bases and J by 3 bases, leaving 14 bases between them. Germline assignment: CDR1 MNHEY and CDR2 SVGAGI. This CDR3 region has 16 residues. CDR3 amino acids: CASSYSIELMYTEAFF. The CDR3 DNA reads TGTGCCAGCAGTTACTCGATAGAGTTAATGTACACTGAAGCTTTCTTT.

The CDR3 DNA follows: TGTGCCAGCAGTTTAGGGACTAGCGGCCTCTTCTCCTACAATGAGCAGTTCTTC. As protein: CASSLGTSGLFSYNEQFF. V gene TRBV27 combines with J gene TRBJ2-1; 11 bases fit TRBD2. The CDR3 is 18 residues long. CDR1 is MNHEY and CDR2 is SMNVEV in the germline V gene (reference sequence). Trimming at V came to 2 bases and at J to 0 bases, leaving 6 bases not matched to a gene.

J is TRBJ2-7 and V is TRBV28; tentatively, D is TRBD1 (6 bases). In germline, CDR1 is MDHEN, CDR2 SYDVKM. The CDR3 loop spans 16 amino acids. V was pared by 4 bases and J by 0 bases, with 16 bases between. CDR3 coding DNA: TGTGCCAGCAGTTCTAACCAGGGGACCTACTCCTACGAGCAGTACTTC. Residues: CASSSNQGTYSYEQYF.

The chain combines TRBV27 with TRBJ2-7, with 7 bases fitting TRBD2. The CDR3 has 13 amino acids. CDR1 and CDR2 from the germline V gene are MNHEY and SMNVEV (reference sequence). The V segment lost 10 bases and the J segment 2 bases; nucleotides outside the gene matches: 8. The CDR3 protein is CATAGLVPYEQYF. For the CDR3, the DNA is TGTGCCACCGCAGGACTAGTTCCCTACGAGCAGTACTTC.

This chain joins TRBV28 and TRBJ1-1; D is possibly TRBD1 (5 bases). Germline V lookup: CDR1 MDHEN, CDR2 SYDVKM. The length of the CDR3 is 17 residues. Trimming removed 3 bases from V and 1 base from J, with 18 bases in between. The DNA for the CDR3 is TGTGCCAGCAGTTTTTTTACAGGCTCCGGGGCGAACACTGAAGCTTTCTTT. Translated, it gives CASSFFTGSGANTEAFF.

This rearrangement joins TRBV28 to TRBJ2-7; 7 positions match TRBD2. V was pared by 3 bases and J by 2 bases, with 4 bases of the junction left unmatched. Germline values: CDR1 MDHEN, CDR2 SYDVKM. This CDR3 spans 14 amino acids. CDR3 coding DNA: TGTGCCAGCAGTTTGGGGGGGTCGGCCTACGAGCAGTACTTC. It translates to CASSLGGSAYEQYF.